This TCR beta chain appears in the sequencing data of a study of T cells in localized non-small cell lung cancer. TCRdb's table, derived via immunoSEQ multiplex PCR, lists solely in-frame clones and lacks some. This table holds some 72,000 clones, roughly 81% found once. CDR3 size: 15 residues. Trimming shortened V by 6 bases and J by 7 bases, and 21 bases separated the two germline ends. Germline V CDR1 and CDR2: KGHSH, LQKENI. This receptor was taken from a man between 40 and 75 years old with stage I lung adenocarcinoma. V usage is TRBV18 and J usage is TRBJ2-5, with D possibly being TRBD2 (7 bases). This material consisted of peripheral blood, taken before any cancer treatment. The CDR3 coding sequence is TGTGCCAGCTCTGCCGGGGGGCGCGATTTAGGGACCCAGTACTTC. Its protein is CASSAGGRDLGTQYF.